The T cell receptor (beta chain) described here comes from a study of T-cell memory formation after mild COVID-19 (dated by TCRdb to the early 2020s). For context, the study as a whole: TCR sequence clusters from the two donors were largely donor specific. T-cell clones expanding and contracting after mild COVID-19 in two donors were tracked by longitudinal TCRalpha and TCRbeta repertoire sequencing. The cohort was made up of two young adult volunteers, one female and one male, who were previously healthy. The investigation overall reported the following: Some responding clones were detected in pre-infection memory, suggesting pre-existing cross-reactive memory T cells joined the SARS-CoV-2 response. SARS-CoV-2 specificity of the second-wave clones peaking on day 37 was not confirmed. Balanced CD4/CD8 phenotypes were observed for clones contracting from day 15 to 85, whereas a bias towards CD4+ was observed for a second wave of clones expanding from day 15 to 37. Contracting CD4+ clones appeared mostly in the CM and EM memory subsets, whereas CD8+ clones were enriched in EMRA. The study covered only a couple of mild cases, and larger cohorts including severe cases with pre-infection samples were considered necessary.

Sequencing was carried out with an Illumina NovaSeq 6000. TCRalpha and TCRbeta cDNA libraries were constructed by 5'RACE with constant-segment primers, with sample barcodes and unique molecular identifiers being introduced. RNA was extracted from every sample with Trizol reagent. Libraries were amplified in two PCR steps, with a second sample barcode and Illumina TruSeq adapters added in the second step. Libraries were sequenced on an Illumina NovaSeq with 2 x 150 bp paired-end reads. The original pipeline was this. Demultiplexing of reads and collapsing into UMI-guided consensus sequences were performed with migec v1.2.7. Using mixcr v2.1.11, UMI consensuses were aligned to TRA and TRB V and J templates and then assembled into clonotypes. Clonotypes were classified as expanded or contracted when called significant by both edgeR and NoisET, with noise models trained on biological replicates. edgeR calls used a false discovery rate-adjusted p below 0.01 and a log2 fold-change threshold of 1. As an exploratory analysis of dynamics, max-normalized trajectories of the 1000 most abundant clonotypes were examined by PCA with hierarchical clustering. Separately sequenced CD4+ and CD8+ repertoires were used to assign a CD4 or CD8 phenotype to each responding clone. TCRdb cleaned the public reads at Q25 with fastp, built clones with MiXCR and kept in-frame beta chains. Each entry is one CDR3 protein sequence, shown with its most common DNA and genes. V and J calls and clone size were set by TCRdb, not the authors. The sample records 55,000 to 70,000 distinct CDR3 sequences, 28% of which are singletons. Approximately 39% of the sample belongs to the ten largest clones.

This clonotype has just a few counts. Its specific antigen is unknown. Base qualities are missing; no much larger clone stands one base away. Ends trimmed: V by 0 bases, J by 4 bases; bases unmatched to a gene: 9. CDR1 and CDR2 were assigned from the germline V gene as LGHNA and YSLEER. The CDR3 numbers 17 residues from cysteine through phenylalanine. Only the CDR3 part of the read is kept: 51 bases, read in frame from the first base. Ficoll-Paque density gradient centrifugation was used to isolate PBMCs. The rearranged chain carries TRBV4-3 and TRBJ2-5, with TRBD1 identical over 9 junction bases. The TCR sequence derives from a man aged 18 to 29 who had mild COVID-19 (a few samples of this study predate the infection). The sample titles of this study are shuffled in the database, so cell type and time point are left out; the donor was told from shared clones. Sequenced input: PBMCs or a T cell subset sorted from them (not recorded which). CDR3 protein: CASSQDIRQGGRETQYF. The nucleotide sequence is TGCGCCAGCAGCCAAGATATCCGACAGGGGGGGAGAGAGACCCAGTACTTC.